This TCR beta chain was profiled in a study of PD-L1 blockade in urothelial cancer. As for the study in general: Per blood sample, T cells had a median of around 140,000.

The V end was cut by 4 bases, the J end by 4 bases, with 10 bases between. The CDR3 contains 13 residues. From germline, CDR1 is GTSNPN and CDR2 SVGIG (reference sequence). TCRdb keeps only in-frame clones here, not all; method: immunoSEQ multiplex PCR. This sample has tens of thousands of clones; about 72% occur once, and the top ten carry around 3.4%. The rearrangement uses TRBV30 and TRBJ2-2; maybe TRBD1 (5 bases). This TCR came from a man between 65 and 85 years old with urothelial cancer. Sample: PBMCs, taken around atezolizumab (anti-PD-L1) treatment. This CDR3 reads CAWTAQGTGELFF. The CDR3 nucleotides read TGTGCCTGGACCGCTCAGGGCACCGGGGAGCTGTTTTTT.